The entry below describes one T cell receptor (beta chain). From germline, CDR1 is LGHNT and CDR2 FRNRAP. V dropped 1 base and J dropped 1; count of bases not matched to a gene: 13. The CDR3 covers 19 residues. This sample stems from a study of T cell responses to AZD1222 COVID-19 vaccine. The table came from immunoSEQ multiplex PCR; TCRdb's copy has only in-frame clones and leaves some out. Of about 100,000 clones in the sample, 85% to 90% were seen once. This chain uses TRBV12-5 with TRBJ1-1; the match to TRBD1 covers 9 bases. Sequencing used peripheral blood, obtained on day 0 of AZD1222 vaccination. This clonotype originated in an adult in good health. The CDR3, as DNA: TGTGCTAGTGGTTTGGAGACAGGGGGTGGGGGATTAAAGAACACTGAAGCTTTCTTT. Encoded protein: CASGLETGGGGLKNTEAFF.